A single T cell receptor (beta chain) is shown here with its context. Its antigen is not yet known. Per-base qualities were not stored, and no clone one base away is much larger. This specimen belongs to a study of T cells in tuberculosis (dated by TCRdb to between 2018 and 2020). Notes on the research overall: In the study, CD1B tetramers and high-throughput TCR immunosequencing were combined to characterize T cells specific for the mycobacterial lipid antigen glucose monomycolate (GMM). With ten people per group, a South African clinical cohort compared IGRA-negative adolescents, IGRA-positive adolescents with latent tuberculosis, and adults with active tuberculosis. Overall study results and their limits: Smaller NN-distances were partly driven by shorter CDR3-alpha lengths in active tuberculosis patients, and statistical significance was not reached for the TCR-beta difference. Active tuberculosis TCR-alpha repertoires showed smaller mean NN-distances to GMM-specific TCRs than IGRA-negative controls, suggesting clonal expansion of these TCRs. Clinical samples were selected based on the availability of cryopreserved specimens, with adults included as active tuberculosis cases and adolescents included as controls. A classifier using the diverse GMM-specific repertoire reached approximately 84% accuracy (AUROC roughly 0.92), compared with more than 55% accuracy using GEM motif frequencies.

At study entry, adolescents were screened for latent tuberculosis infection using a tuberculin skin test and the QuantiFERON-TB GOLD In-Tube IGRA. Immunosequencing was performed on unsorted cryopreserved PBMC and covered roughly 100,000 T cells per clinical donor on average. Eleven high schools in the Worcester region of the Western Cape, South Africa, served as enrollment sites for adolescents aged 12 to 18 years. Around 10 adolescents infected with M. tuberculosis and ten uninfected adolescents were chosen and matched for age and sex. For the adolescents, PBMC were isolated by density centrifugation from freshly drawn heparinized blood and then cryopreserved. TCR libraries were generated with the immunoSEQ multiplex PCR assay, using TCR-beta and/or TCR-alpha/delta assays for each sample. The amplified TCR libraries were sequenced using the Illumina high-throughput platform. In the authors' own workflow: Clustering and dimensionality reduction were performed using pairwise TCRdist distances among GMM-specific receptors from ex vivo sorted or in vitro expanded T cells. Each clinical repertoire was scored by mean NN-distance, the average TCRdist to the nearest 10% of tetramer-positive reference sequences. GEM TCR motif frequency was calculated as the fraction of unique TCRs that matched known GEM sequences by V/J usage and CDR3 length. Active tuberculosis was classified by linear discriminant analysis with leave-one-out cross-validation, implemented in scikit-learn. TCRdb stores this immuneACCESS table with in-frame sequences only. Part of the clones is absent; in the studies checked, under half of the shortfall reflects unresolved V genes, and no reason is known for the rest. The V and J calls and clone size were taken over from that table, and D and trimming were inferred from the DNA. The sample profile shows roughly 28,000 clones; around 87% of them were found once. The ten top clones hold less than 7% of the sample.

The CDR3 covers 15 residues, taking in both the cysteine and the phenylalanine. Only the CDR3 DNA stays, 45 bases, in frame from base 1. As encoded in the germline V gene, CDR1 is SGHTS while CDR2 is YDEGEE. V is shortened by 1 base, J by 9 bases, and the region joining them spans 14 bases. The TCR was taken from a donor between 10 and 35 years old with latent tuberculosis or without tuberculosis infection. The V and J segments used are TRBV5-8 and TRBJ1-6; tentative D gene TRBD1, with 5 bases matching. Sequences were obtained from PBMCs. The encoded CDR3 is CASSLSWGLGSPLHF. The DNA is TGTGCCAGCAGCTTGTCGTGGGGACTGGGTTCACCCCTCCACTTT. The CDR3 plus the reference TRBV5-8 and TRBJ1-6 genes for the other parts give the full variable domain: EAGVTQSPTHLIKTRGQQATLRCSPISGHTSVYWYQQALGLGLQFLLWYDEGEERNRGNFPPRFSGRQFPNYSSELNVNALELEDSALYLCASSLSWGLGSPLHFGNGTRLTVT.